This TCR beta chain emerged from a study of T cell responses to AZD1222 COVID-19 vaccine. Whole-study results and caveats: Spike-specific TCR breadth rose after two AZD1222 doses, and depth rose as well.

TCRdb keeps only in-frame clones here, not all; method: immunoSEQ multiplex PCR. The sample includes some 150,000 clones, around 90% of them seen just once. The CDR3 loop spans 16 amino acids. J was trimmed by 2 bases and V by 5 bases; bases with no gene match: 8. From germline, CDR1 is MDHEN and CDR2 SYDVKM. Points on this clone: Its target is not known.

The receptor was isolated from an adult who received the MenACWY meningococcal vaccine as a control. The chain employs TRBV28 and TRBJ2-1; 8 nucleotides agree with TRBD1. The sequenced sample was peripheral blood, obtained 28 days after the second dose of the MenACWY control vaccine. For the CDR3, the DNA is TGTGCCAGCAGTACAGGACAGGGTGGGACCTACAATGAGCAGTTCTTC. Protein: CASSTGQGGTYNEQFF.